Listed below are T cell receptor beta chains from one sample, sequenced in a study of OX40 agonist ivuxolimab in advanced cancers. The table came from immunoSEQ multiplex PCR; TCRdb's copy has only in-frame clones and leaves some out. The table includes some 150,000 clones, 85% to 95% detected once. Sequencing was performed on CD4+ or CD8+ T cells sorted from blood, taken in a trial of the OX40 agonist ivuxolimab. The receptors come from an adult with an advanced solid tumor such as melanoma, head and neck, liver or kidney cancer. CDR3s include the opening cysteine and the closing phenylalanine or tryptophan. The D gene is left open where the match is weak. Clone size is not always given. Where it is, it says once, few, many or a class for expanded clones.

cdr3_aa: CASSSSGTVSYEQYF
cdr3_nt: TGTGCCAGTAGTTCCTCCGGGACGGTCTCCTACGAGCAGTACTTC
v_call: TRBV19
clone_size: -
j_call: TRBJ2-7
d_call: -

cdr3_aa: CASSHSGGGQETQYF
cdr3_nt: TGTGCCAGTAGTCATAGCGGAGGAGGGCAAGAGACCCAGTACTTC
v_call: TRBV19
clone_size: -
j_call: TRBJ2-5
d_call: -

cdr3_aa: CASSTTGVQETQYF
cdr3_nt: TGCGCCAGCAGCACGACAGGAGTCCAAGAGACCCAGTACTTC
v_call: TRBV5-1
clone_size: -
j_call: TRBJ2-5
d_call: -

cdr3_aa: CASSYSGHSNQPQHF
cdr3_nt: TGTGCCAGCAGTTACTCAGGTCATAGCAATCAGCCCCAGCATTTT
v_call: TRBV6-5
clone_size: -
j_call: TRBJ1-5
d_call: -

cdr3_aa: CASGEYNEQFF
cdr3_nt: TGTGCCAGCGGAGAGTACAATGAGCAGTTCTTC
v_call: TRBV27
clone_size: -
j_call: TRBJ2-1
d_call: -

cdr3_aa: CASSLLTSGRAKSYNEQFF
cdr3_nt: TGTGCCAGCTCACTCTTAACTAGCGGGAGGGCCAAATCCTACAATGAGCAGTTCTTC
v_call: TRBV18
clone_size: -
j_call: TRBJ2-1
d_call: TRBD2

cdr3_aa: CSVEGKDYEQYF
cdr3_nt: TGCAGCGTTGAAGGGAAGGACTACGAGCAGTACTTC
v_call: TRBV29-1
clone_size: -
j_call: TRBJ2-7
d_call: -

cdr3_aa: CASSIDGVQGGRLWNIQYF
cdr3_nt: TGTGCCAGTAGTATAGATGGAGTTCAGGGGGGCCGCCTTTGGAACATTCAGTACTTC
v_call: TRBV19
clone_size: -
j_call: TRBJ2-4
d_call: -

cdr3_aa: CASSLQGLDQPQHF
cdr3_nt: TGCGCCAGCAGCTTACAGGGATTAGATCAGCCCCAGCATTTT
v_call: TRBV5-1
clone_size: -
j_call: TRBJ1-5
d_call: -

cdr3_aa: CASSLAGLSYNEQFF
cdr3_nt: TGTGCCAGCAGTTTAGCAGGACTCTCCTACAATGAGCAGTTCTTC
v_call: TRBV27
clone_size: -
j_call: TRBJ2-1
d_call: -

cdr3_aa: CASSQWVGLNGYTF
cdr3_nt: TGTGCCAGCAGCCAATGGGTTGGGTTGAATGGCTACACCTTC
v_call: TRBV4-2
clone_size: -
j_call: TRBJ1-2
d_call: -

cdr3_aa: CASSFPHTEAFF
cdr3_nt: TGTGCCAGCAGCTTCCCGCACACTGAAGCTTTCTTT
v_call: TRBV21-1
clone_size: -
j_call: TRBJ1-1
d_call: -

cdr3_aa: CASSLWTGGNGYTF
cdr3_nt: TGTGCCAGCAGCTTGTGGACAGGGGGTAATGGCTACACCTTC
v_call: TRBV7-2
clone_size: -
j_call: TRBJ1-2
d_call: TRBD1

cdr3_aa: CATSVLAGGKYEQYF
cdr3_nt: TGTGCCACCAGCGTCCTAGCGGGAGGAAAATACGAGCAGTACTTC
v_call: TRBV15
clone_size: -
j_call: TRBJ2-7
d_call: TRBD2

cdr3_aa: CASSQGIVGGGSNQPQHF
cdr3_nt: TGCGCCAGCAGCCAAGGGATTGTGGGGGGAGGAAGCAATCAGCCCCAGCATTTT
v_call: TRBV4-1
clone_size: -
j_call: TRBJ1-5
d_call: -

cdr3_aa: CASRVGGAGGNTIYF
cdr3_nt: TGTGCCAGCAGGGTTGGGGGGGCCGGAGGAAACACCATATATTTT
v_call: TRBV5-6
clone_size: -
j_call: TRBJ1-3
d_call: -

cdr3_aa: CSVEKAGSGRFTDTQYF
cdr3_nt: TGCAGCGTTGAGAAAGCGGGGTCAGGAAGATTCACAGATACGCAGTATTTT
v_call: TRBV29-1
clone_size: -
j_call: TRBJ2-3
d_call: TRBD2

cdr3_aa: CASSHRDGHYEQYF
cdr3_nt: TGTGCCAGCAGTCACCGGGACGGCCACTACGAGCAGTACTTC
v_call: TRBV6-5
clone_size: -
j_call: TRBJ2-7
d_call: -

cdr3_aa: CASSPSVGARETQYF
cdr3_nt: TGTGCCAGCAGCCCTAGTGTTGGCGCCCGGGAGACCCAGTACTTC
v_call: TRBV11-3
clone_size: once
j_call: TRBJ2-5
d_call: -

cdr3_aa: CASSLRLGRGSNQPQHF
cdr3_nt: TGTGCCAGCAGCCTTAGGCTGGGCCGGGGAAGCAATCAGCCCCAGCATTTT
v_call: TRBV13
clone_size: -
j_call: TRBJ1-5
d_call: -

cdr3_aa: CASSSRVGQAYEQYF
cdr3_nt: TGTGCCAGCAGCTCCCGGGTGGGACAGGCCTACGAGCAGTACTTC
v_call: TRBV7-2
clone_size: once
j_call: TRBJ2-7
d_call: TRBD1

cdr3_aa: CASSFGLAGNYEQYF
cdr3_nt: TGTGCCAGCAGTTTCGGACTAGCGGGAAACTACGAGCAGTACTTC
v_call: TRBV6-6
clone_size: -
j_call: TRBJ2-7
d_call: TRBD2

cdr3_aa: CASSLRHIVYGYTF
cdr3_nt: TGTGCCAGCAGCTTACGGCACATAGTCTATGGCTACACCTTC
v_call: TRBV2
clone_size: -
j_call: TRBJ1-2
d_call: -

cdr3_aa: CASSQDRGRDTQYF
cdr3_nt: TGTGCCAGCAGCCAAGATCGGGGGCGGGACACGCAGTATTTT
v_call: TRBV4-2
clone_size: -
j_call: TRBJ2-3
d_call: -

cdr3_aa: CASSLQGVWDF
cdr3_nt: TGCGCCAGCAGCCTACAGGGAGTTTGGGACTTC
v_call: TRBV10-2
clone_size: -
j_call: TRBJ2-7
d_call: -

cdr3_aa: CASSADTGELFF
cdr3_nt: TGTGCCAGCAGTGCAGACACCGGGGAGCTGTTTTTT
v_call: TRBV6-5
clone_size: once
j_call: TRBJ2-2
d_call: -

cdr3_aa: CASSPPGGKGTEAFF
cdr3_nt: TGTGCCAGCAGTCCCCCCGGGGGGAAGGGCACTGAAGCTTTCTTT
v_call: TRBV6-1
clone_size: -
j_call: TRBJ1-1
d_call: -

cdr3_aa: CASRSGGHFGYTF
cdr3_nt: TGTGCCAGCCGGAGTGGGGGCCACTTTGGCTACACCTTC
v_call: TRBV27
clone_size: -
j_call: TRBJ1-2
d_call: -

cdr3_aa: CASRPGRETQYF
cdr3_nt: TGTGCCAGCAGACCTGGAAGAGAGACCCAGTACTTC
v_call: TRBV25-1
clone_size: -
j_call: TRBJ2-5
d_call: -

cdr3_aa: CASYDWGRAQETQYF
cdr3_nt: TGTGCCAGCTACGATTGGGGCAGGGCACAAGAGACCCAGTACTTC
v_call: TRBV28
clone_size: -
j_call: TRBJ2-5
d_call: -

cdr3_aa: CASSLNGGPFYEQYF
cdr3_nt: TGTGCCAGCAGTTTAAACGGGGGACCGTTCTACGAGCAGTACTTC
v_call: TRBV28
clone_size: -
j_call: TRBJ2-7
d_call: -

cdr3_aa: CASSDPIRLAGSYEQYF
cdr3_nt: TGTGCCAGCAGTGATCCAATACGACTAGCGGGGTCCTACGAGCAGTACTTC
v_call: TRBV2
clone_size: -
j_call: TRBJ2-7
d_call: TRBD2

cdr3_aa: CASSLAGTGGGQPQHF
cdr3_nt: TGTGCCAGCAGCCTAGCCGGGACAGGGGGCGGTCAGCCCCAGCATTTT
v_call: TRBV11-2
clone_size: -
j_call: TRBJ1-5
d_call: TRBD1

cdr3_aa: CASSEWVGRGSTDTQYF
cdr3_nt: TGTGCCAGCAGTGAATGGGTCGGGAGAGGAAGCACAGATACGCAGTATTTT
v_call: TRBV2
clone_size: -
j_call: TRBJ2-3
d_call: -

cdr3_aa: CASSSPPRLFF
cdr3_nt: TGTGCCAGCAGTTCTCCTCCCCGCCTGTTTTTT
v_call: TRBV28
clone_size: -
j_call: TRBJ1-4
d_call: -

cdr3_aa: CASSPGTGVNTEAFF
cdr3_nt: TGTGCCAGCAGCCCCGGAACAGGGGTGAACACTGAAGCTTTCTTT
v_call: TRBV7-9
clone_size: -
j_call: TRBJ1-1
d_call: TRBD1

cdr3_aa: CASSLAGQGIRPQHF
cdr3_nt: TGTGCCAGCAGCTTAGCAGGACAGGGGATACGGCCCCAGCATTTT
v_call: TRBV7-2
clone_size: -
j_call: TRBJ1-5
d_call: TRBD1

cdr3_aa: CASSQGSAESYEQYF
cdr3_nt: TGCGCCAGCAGCCAAGGATCGGCAGAATCCTACGAGCAGTACTTC
v_call: TRBV4-1
clone_size: -
j_call: TRBJ2-7
d_call: -

cdr3_aa: CASSYRAINEKLFF
cdr3_nt: TGTGCCAGCAGTTATAGGGCCATTAATGAAAAACTGTTTTTT
v_call: TRBV6-5
clone_size: -
j_call: TRBJ1-4
d_call: -

cdr3_aa: CASSLSGGTDTQYF
cdr3_nt: TGTGCCAGTAGCCTTAGCGGGGGGACAGATACGCAGTATTTT
v_call: TRBV19
clone_size: -
j_call: TRBJ2-3
d_call: TRBD2

cdr3_aa: CASSQEQGFDEQYF
cdr3_nt: TGTGCCAGCAGCCAAGAACAGGGATTCGACGAGCAGTACTTC
v_call: TRBV4-2
clone_size: -
j_call: TRBJ2-7
d_call: -

cdr3_aa: CASSLRLAGTYEQYF
cdr3_nt: TGTGCCAGCAGCCTACGACTAGCGGGAACCTACGAGCAGTACTTC
v_call: TRBV7-3
clone_size: -
j_call: TRBJ2-7
d_call: TRBD2